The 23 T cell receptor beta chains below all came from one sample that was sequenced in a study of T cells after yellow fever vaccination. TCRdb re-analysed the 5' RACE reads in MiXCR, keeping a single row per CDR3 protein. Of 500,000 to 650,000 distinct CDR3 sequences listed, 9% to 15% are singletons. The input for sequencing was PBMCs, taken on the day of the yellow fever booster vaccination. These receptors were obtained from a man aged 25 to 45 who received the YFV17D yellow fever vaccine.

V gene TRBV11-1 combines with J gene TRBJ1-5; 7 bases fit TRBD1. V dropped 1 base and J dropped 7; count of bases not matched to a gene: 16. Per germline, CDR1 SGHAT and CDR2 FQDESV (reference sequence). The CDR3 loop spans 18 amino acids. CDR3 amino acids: CASSLGVSRTGPEQPQHF. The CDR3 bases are TGTGCCAGCAGCTTAGGGGTATCTCGGACAGGTCCCGAACAGCCCCAGCATTTT.

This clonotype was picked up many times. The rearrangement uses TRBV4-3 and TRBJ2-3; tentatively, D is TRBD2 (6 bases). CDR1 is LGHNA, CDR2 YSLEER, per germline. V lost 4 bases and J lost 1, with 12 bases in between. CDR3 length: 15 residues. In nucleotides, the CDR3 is TGCGCCAGCAGCCTCCTCCCGGGGGGCACAGATACGCAGTATTTT. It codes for CASSLLPGGTDTQYF.

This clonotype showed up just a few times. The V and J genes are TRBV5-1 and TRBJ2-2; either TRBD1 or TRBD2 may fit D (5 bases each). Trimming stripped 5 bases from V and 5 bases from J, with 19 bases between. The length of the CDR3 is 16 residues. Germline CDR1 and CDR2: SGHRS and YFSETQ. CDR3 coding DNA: TGCGCCAGCAGGGATCCCAAGGAAGGGGAGACCGGGGAGCTGTTTTTT. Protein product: CASRDPKEGETGELFF.

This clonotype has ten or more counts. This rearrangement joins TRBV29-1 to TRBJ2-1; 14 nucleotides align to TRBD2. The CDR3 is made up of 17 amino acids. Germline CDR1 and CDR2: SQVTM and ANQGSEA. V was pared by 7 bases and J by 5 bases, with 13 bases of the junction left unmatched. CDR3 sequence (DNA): TGCAGCGCCCCAGGGACTAGCGGGAGCTTTGTCGACAATGAGCAGTTCTTC. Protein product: CSAPGTSGSFVDNEQFF.

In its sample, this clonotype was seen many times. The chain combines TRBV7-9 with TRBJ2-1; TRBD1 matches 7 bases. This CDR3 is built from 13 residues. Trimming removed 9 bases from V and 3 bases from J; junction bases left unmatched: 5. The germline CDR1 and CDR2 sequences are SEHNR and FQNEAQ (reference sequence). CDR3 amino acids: CASSGTVYNEQFF. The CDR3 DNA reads TGTGCCAGTTCCGGGACAGTCTACAATGAGCAGTTCTTC.

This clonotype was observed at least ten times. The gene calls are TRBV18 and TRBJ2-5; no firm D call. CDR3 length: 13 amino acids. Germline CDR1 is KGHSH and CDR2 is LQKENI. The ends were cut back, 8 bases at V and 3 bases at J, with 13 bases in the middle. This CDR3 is CASSPRLEETQYF. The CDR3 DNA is TGTGCCAGCAGCCCAAGACTGGAAGAGACCCAGTACTTC.

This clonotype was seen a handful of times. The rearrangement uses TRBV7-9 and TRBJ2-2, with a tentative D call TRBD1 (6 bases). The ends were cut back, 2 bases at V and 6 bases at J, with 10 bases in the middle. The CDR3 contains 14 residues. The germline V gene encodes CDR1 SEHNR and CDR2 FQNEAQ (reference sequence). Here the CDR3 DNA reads TGTGCCAGCAGCTTAACAGGGACGGCCGGGGAGCTGTTTTTT. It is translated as CASSLTGTAGELFF.

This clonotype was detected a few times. CDR3 bases: TGCAGTGCCTTAGCGGGAGGGAACACAGATACGCAGTATTTT. As protein: CSALAGGNTDTQYF. The chain combines TRBV20-1 with TRBJ2-3; TRBD2 aligns across 11 bases. The CDR3 is 14 residues long. Germline V lookup: CDR1 DFQATT, CDR2 SNEGSKA (reference sequence). V was clipped by 6 bases and J by 2 bases; unmatched bases: 4.

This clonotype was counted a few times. CDR3 region: CASSVAQAPDTQYF. In nucleotides, the CDR3 is TGTGCCAGCAGCGTAGCTCAGGCTCCAGATACGCAGTATTTT. V gene TRBV9 combines with J gene TRBJ2-3; D uncertain. Germline V gene lookup returns CDR1 SGDLS and CDR2 YYNGEE. V shed 0 bases and J shed 4 bases, with 9 bases lying between them. The CDR3 consists of 14 residues.

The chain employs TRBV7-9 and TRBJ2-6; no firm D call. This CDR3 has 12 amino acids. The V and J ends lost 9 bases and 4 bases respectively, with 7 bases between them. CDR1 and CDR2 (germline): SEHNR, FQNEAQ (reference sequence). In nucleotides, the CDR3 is TGTGCCAGTGGGCAAGGGGCCAACGTCCTGACTTTC. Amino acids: CASGQGANVLTF.

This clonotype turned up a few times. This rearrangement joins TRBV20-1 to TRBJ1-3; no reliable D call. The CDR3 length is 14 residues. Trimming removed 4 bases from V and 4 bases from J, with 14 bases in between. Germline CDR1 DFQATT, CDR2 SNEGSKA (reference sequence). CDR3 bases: TGCAGTGCTACCACTAGTTCGGTGGGAAACACCATATATTTT. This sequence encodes CSATTSSVGNTIYF.

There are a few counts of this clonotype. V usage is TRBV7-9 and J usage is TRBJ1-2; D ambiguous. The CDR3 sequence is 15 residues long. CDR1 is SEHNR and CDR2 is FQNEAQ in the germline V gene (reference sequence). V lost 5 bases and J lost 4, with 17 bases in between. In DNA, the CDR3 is TGTGCCAGCAGCGACGGACGGAGCTATGGCTATGGCTACACCTTC. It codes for CASSDGRSYGYGYTF.

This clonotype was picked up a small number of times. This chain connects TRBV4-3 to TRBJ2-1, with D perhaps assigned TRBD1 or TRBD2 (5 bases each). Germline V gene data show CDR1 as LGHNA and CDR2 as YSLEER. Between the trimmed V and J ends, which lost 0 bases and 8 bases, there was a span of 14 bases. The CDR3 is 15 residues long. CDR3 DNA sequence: TGCGCCAGCAGCCAAGATCGAGGGGATTTCGATGAGCAGTTCTTC. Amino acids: CASSQDRGDFDEQFF.

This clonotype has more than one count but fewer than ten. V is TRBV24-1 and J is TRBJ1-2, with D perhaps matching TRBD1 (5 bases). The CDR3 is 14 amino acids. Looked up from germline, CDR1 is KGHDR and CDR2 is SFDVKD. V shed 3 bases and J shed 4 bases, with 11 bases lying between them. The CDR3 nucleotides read TGTGCCACCAGTGATCAAGACAGACCCTATGGCTACACCTTC. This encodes CATSDQDRPYGYTF.

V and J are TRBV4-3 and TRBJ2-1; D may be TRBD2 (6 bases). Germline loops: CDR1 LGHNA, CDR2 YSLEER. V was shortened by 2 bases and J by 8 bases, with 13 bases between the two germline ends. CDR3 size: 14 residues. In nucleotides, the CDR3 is TGCGCCAGCAGCCAAAGGGCGCGGGGCGATGAGCAGTTCTTC. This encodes CASSQRARGDEQFF.

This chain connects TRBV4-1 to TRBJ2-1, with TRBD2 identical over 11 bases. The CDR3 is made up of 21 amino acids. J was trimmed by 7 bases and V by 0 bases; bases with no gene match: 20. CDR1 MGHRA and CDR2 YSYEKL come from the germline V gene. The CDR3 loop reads CASSQDGYRNYLAGGMNEQFF. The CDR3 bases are TGCGCCAGCAGCCAAGATGGCTATAGGAATTATCTAGCGGGAGGCATGAATGAGCAGTTCTTC.

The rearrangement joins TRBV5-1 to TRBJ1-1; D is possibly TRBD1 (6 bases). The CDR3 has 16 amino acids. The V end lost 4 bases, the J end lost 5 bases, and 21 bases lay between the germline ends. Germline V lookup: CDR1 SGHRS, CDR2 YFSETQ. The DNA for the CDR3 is TGCGCCAGCAGCCTTTCCTCACAGGGAGGTGGGACTGAAGCTTTCTTT. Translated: CASSLSSQGGGTEAFF.

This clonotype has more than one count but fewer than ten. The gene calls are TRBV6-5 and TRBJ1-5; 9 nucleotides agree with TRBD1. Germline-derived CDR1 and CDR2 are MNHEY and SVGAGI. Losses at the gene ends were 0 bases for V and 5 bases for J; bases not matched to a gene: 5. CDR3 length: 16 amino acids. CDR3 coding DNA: TGTGCCAGCAGTTACTCTGGGGGGACAGGGCATCAGCCCCAGCATTTT. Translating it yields CASSYSGGTGHQPQHF.

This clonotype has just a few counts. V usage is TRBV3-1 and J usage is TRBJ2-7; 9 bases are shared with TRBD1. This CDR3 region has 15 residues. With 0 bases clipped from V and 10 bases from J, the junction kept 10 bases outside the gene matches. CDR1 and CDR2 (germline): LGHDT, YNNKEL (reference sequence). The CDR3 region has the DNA TGTGCCAGCAGCCAAGACAGTGGGACAGGGAATCTCCAGTACTTC. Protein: CASSQDSGTGNLQYF.

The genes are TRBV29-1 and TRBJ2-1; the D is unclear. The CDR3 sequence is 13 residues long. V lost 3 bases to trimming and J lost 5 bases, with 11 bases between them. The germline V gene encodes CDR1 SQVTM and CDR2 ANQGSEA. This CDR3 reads CSVDGAQNNEQFF. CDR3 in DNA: TGCAGCGTTGATGGTGCCCAGAACAATGAGCAGTTCTTC.

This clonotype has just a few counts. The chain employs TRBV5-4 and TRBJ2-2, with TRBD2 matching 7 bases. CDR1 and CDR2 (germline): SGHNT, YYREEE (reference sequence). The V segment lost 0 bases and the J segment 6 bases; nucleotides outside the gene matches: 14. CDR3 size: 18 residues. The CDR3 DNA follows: TGTGCCAGCAGCTTGGGTGCCTTGGCGGGAGTTTACGCCGGGGAGCTGTTTTTT. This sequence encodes CASSLGALAGVYAGELFF.

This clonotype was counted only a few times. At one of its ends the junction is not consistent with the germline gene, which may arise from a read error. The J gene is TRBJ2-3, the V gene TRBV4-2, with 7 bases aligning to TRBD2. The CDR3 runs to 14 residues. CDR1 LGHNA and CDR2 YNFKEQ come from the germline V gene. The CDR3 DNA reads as TGTGCCAGCAGCCAAGACCCTCCGGGGGGACCCGCGGATTTT. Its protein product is CASSQDPPGGPADF.

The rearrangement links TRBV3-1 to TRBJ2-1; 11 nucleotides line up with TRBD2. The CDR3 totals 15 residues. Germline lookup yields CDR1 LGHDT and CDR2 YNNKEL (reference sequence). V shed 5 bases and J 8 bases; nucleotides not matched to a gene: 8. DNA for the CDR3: TGTGCCAGCAGCATCACTAGCGGGAGTACGGATGAGCAGTTCTTC. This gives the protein CASSITSGSTDEQFF.